The sequence of this TCR beta chain was determined in a study of T cells in women clearing cervical HPV infection. Study information: Blood came at first lesion visit for cases, post-clearance for controls. Regarding the study as a whole: CIN3+ cases had significantly higher TCR repertoire richness than controls, but evenness did not differ. Richness plus V gene abundances separated cases from controls with AUC about 0.87.

Clones were read by immunoSEQ multiplex PCR, and TCRdb kept only the in-frame ones, dropping some. This listing includes about 26,000 clones. About this clone itself: Its antigen is not identified. The read terminates 3 residues before the CDR3 end, so the remaining end is supplied by the germline J gene.

This CDR3 is built from 14 residues. V was clipped by 7 bases and J by 9 bases, with 16 bases between them. Germline V gene sequence: CDR1 SNHLY, CDR2 FYNNEI. The J gene is TRBJ1-6, the V gene TRBV2; no reliable D call. The receptor was derived from a woman between 18 and 70 years old with a cervical HPV16 infection that either progressed to CIN3+ or cleared (not recorded which). Material: blood buffy coat. CDR3: CASTPRGGFSPLHF. Partial CDR3 DNA: TGTGCCAGCACCCCCCGAGGCGGGTTTTCACCC. The full variable domain, completed using reference TRBV2 and TRBJ1-6, is EPEVTQTPSHQVTQMGQEVILRCVPISNHLYFYWYRQILGQKVEFLVSFYNNEISEKSEIFDDQFSVERPDGSNFTLKIRSTKLEDSAMYFCASTPRGGFSPLHFGNGTRLTVT.